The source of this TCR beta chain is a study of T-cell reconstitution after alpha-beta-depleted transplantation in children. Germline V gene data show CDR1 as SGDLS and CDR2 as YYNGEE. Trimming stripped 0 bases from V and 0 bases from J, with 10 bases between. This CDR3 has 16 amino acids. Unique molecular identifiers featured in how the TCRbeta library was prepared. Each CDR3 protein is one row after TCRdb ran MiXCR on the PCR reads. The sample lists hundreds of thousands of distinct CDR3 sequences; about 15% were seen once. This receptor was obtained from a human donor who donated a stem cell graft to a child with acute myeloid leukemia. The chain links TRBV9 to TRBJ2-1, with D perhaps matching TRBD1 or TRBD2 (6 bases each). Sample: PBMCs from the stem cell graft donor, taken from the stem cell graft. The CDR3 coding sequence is TGTGCCAGCAGCGTAGACGGGGGCAGCTCCTACAATGAGCAGTTCTTC. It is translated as CASSVDGGSSYNEQFF.